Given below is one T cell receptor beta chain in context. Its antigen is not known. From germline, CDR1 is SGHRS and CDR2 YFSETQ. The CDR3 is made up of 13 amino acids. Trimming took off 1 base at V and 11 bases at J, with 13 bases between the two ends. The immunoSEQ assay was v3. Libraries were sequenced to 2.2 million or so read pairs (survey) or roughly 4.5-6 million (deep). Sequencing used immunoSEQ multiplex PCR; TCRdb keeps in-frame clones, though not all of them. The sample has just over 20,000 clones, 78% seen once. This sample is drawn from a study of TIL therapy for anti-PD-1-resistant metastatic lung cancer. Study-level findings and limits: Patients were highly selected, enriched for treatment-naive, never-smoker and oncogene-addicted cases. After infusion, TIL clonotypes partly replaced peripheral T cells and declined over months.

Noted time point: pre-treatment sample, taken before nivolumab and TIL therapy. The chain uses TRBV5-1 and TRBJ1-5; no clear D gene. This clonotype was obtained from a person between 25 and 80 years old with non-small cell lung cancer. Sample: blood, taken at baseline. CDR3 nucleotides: TGCGCCAGCAGCTTGAAAGGGCAATCAGCCCAGCATTTT. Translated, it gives CASSLKGQSAQHF. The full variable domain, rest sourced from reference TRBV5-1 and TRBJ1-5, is KAGVTQTPRYLIKTRGQQVTLSCSPISGHRSVSWYQQTPGQGLQFLFEYFSETQRNKGNFPGRFSGRQFSNSRSEMNVSTLELGDSALYLCASSLKGQSAQHFGDGTRLSIL.